The TCR beta chain under discussion was sequenced for a study of cytomegalovirus exposure and HLA in healthy donors. Details on this clone: Its antigen is not known.

Study-wide results and limits: In a later analysis, an Asian-associated ancestry cluster reportedly showed fewer N-insertions than the 666-donor mean. In a later analysis, compared with equally common non-associated chains, HLA-associated beta chains were more expanded. Per published reports, the classifier diagnosed cytomegalovirus status with high specificity and sensitivity.

The CDR3 is made up of 14 amino acids. Per germline, CDR1 SGHAT and CDR2 FQNNGV. V lost 3 bases, J lost 8 bases, and 8 bases stayed unmatched. PCR was performed using 60 Vbeta and 13 Jbeta primers. Sequencing was performed with immunoSEQ multiplex PCR; in TCRdb, only in-frame clones are kept and a portion is missing. The sample records 150,000 to 200,000 clones, roughly 84% being singletons. This sequence originates from a man in his fifties in good health and CMV-seropositive. The sequenced sample was PBMCs. The chain links TRBV11-2 to TRBJ1-2; 8 nucleotides line up with TRBD1. This chain's CDR3 is CASSFLRGQGGYTF. In nucleotides, the CDR3 is TGTGCCAGCAGCTTTCTCAGGGGGCAAGGAGGCTACACCTTC.